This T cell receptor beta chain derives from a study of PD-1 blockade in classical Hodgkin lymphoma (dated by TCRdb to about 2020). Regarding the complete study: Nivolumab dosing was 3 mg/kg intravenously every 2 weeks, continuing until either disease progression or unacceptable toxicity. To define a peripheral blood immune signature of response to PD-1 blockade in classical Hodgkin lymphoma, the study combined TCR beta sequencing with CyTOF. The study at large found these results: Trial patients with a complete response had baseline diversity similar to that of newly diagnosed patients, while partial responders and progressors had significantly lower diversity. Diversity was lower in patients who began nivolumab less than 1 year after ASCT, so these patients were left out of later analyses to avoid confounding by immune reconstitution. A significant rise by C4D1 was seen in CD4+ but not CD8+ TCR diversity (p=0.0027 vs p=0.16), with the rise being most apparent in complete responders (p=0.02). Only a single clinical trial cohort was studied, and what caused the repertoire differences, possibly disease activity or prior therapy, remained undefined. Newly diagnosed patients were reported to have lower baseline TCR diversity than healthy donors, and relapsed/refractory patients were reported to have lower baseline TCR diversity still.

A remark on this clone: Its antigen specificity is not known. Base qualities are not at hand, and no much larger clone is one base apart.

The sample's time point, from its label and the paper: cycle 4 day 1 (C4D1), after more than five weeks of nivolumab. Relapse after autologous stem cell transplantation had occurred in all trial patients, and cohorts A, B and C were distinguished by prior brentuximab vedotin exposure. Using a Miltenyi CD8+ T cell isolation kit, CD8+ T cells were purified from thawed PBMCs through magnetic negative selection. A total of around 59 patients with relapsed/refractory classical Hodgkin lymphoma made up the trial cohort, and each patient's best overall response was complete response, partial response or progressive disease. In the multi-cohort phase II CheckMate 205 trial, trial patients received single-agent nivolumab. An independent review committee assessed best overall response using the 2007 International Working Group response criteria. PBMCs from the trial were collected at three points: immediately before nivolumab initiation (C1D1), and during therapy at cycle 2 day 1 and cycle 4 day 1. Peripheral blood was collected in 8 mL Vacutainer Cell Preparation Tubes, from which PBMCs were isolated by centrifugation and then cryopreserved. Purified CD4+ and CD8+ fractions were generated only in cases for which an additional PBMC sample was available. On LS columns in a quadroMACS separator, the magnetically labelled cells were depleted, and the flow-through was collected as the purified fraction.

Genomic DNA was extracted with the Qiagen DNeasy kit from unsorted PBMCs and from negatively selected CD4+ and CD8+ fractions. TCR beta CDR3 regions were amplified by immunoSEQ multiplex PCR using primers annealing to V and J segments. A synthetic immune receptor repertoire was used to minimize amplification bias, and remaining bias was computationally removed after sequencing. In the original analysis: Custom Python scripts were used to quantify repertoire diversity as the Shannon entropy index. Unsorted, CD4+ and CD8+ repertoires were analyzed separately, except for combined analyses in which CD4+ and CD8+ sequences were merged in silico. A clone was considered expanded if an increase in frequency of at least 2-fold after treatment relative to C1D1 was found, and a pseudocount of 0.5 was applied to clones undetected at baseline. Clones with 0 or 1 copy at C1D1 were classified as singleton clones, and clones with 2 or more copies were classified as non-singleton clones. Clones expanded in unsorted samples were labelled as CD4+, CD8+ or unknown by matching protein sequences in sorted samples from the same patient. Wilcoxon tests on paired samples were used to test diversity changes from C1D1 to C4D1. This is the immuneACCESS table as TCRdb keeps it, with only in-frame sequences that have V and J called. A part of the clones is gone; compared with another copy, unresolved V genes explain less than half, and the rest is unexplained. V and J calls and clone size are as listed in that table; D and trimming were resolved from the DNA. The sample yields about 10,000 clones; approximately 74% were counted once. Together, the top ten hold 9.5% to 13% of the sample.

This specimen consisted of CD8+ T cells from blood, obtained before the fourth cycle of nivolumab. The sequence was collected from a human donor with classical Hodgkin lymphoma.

The sequenced DNA: TGTGCCAGCAGCGGGGATGAGCAGTTCTTC. The translation is CASSGDEQFF. Recombination connected TRBV9 to TRBJ2-1; no D gene is confidently identified. The germline ends are 3 bases apart after V is trimmed by 3 bases and J by 8 bases. The germline V gene supplies CDR1 SGDLS and CDR2 YYNGEE. The CDR3, cysteine through phenylalanine, is 10 amino acids long. CDR3 DNA is the only sequence kept; it has 30 bases, read in frame from the first base.